This T cell receptor beta chain was recovered during a study of CD8 T cells in Susac syndrome. Negative isolation was used for CD8+ and CD4+ T cells, and FACS enrichment was applied to TEMRA cells. Trimming cost V 2 bases and J 4 bases; bases outside gene matches: 14. CDR1 and CDR2 (germline): SEHNR, FQNEAQ (reference sequence). The CDR3 sequence is 18 residues long. The authors reverse transcribed about 0.5 to 1 ug RNA with random hexamers. TCRdb reprocessed the immunoSEQ multiplex PCR reads via MiXCR and lists one record per CDR3 protein. This sample carries under 200,000 distinct CDR3 sequences, around 96% of them seen once, and the ten largest clones take 0.15% to 0.2%.

The rearrangement uses TRBV7-9 and TRBJ2-3; 8 nucleotides agree with TRBD2. The sequencing input was CD8+ T cells from PBMCs. The receptor was derived from a human donor with multiple sclerosis. The chain's CDR3 is CASSLPKFTGGPADTQYF. The CDR3 DNA is TGTGCCAGCAGCTTACCAAAATTTACGGGAGGGCCGGCAGATACGCAGTATTTT.